This T cell receptor (beta chain) appears in the sequencing data of a study of vaccination effects on CD4 cells after COVID-19. The CDR3 totals 18 residues. The J segment lost 2 bases and the V segment lost 0 bases, leaving 11 bases of the junction unmatched. Germline loops: CDR1 LGHNA, CDR2 YSLEER. Using immunoSEQ multiplex PCR, the repertoire was profiled, and TCRdb retains in-frame clones only, with some absent. The sample carries fewer than 15,000 clones, over 60% recorded once. Comment on this clone: As yet, its antigen is unknown.

Sequencing followed a ViraFEST assay step that expanded antigen-specific CD4+ T cells with viral peptide pools. An approximately 10-day culture period preceded the isolation of CD4+ T cells. Infection dated between March and December 2020, before the Alpha, Beta and Delta variants reached the United States. Of the BNT162b2 and mRNA-1273 vaccines, participants received two doses of one or the other. The chain carries TRBV4-3 and TRBJ1-2; 8 bases are a match to TRBD1. The clonotype originates from a human donor who had a prior SARS-CoV-2 infection. Sequencing was performed on CD4+ T cells from PBMCs cultured with HCoV-NL63 spike peptides, taken after COVID-19 vaccination. The CDR3 here is CASSQEARGPLGNYGYTF. The CDR3 DNA reads TGCGCCAGCAGCCAAGAGGCCAGGGGGCCGTTAGGGAACTATGGCTACACCTTC.